Listed below are T cell receptor beta chains from one sample, sequenced in a study of identical twins. TCRdb reprocessed the 5' RACE reads via MiXCR and lists one record per CDR3 protein. The data hold some 500,000 distinct CDR3 sequences, with 9.5% to 10% observed a single time. The same data also went into a second study, on yellow fever vaccine responses in identical twins.

Material for sequencing was PBMCs. The receptor set was obtained from a woman between 18 and 29 years old in good health. Each CDR3 is given with its conserved first and last residue. Each record gives: clone size, V gene, D gene, J gene, CDR3 protein, CDR3 DNA. The D gene is left open where the match is weak. The size field is filled for only some rows; it gives once, few, many or a size class.

size: .; V: TRBV28; D: .; J: TRBJ2-3; CDR3: CASWEAAHTDTQYF; DNA: TGTGCCAGCTGGGAGGCAGCGCACACAGATACGCAGTATTTT
size: .; V: TRBV20-1; D: TRBD2; J: TRBJ2-7; CDR3: CSARERGGGYEQYF; DNA: TGCAGTGCTAGAGAGCGGGGGGGTGGTTACGAGCAGTACTTC
size: many; V: TRBV7-2; D: TRBD1; J: TRBJ2-3; CDR3: CASSLRTGTDTQYF; DNA: TGTGCCAGCAGCTTACGGACAGGAACAGATACGCAGTATTTT
size: few; V: TRBV9; D: TRBD1; J: TRBJ2-3; CDR3: CASSFRTGATDTQYF; DNA: TGTGCCAGCAGCTTTAGGACAGGGGCCACAGATACGCAGTATTTT
size: .; V: TRBV9; D: .; J: TRBJ2-2; CDR3: CASSVGMNTGELFF; DNA: TGTGCCAGCAGCGTAGGGATGAACACCGGGGAGCTGTTTTTT
size: many; V: TRBV12-3/TRBV12-4; D: .; J: TRBJ1-3; CDR3: CASSLQGNTIYF; DNA: TGTGCCAGCAGTTTACAAGGAAACACCATATATTTT
size: many; V: TRBV18; D: .; J: TRBJ2-3; CDR3: CASSPGEIDTDTQYF; DNA: TGTGCCAGCTCACCTGGGGAGATAGACACAGATACGCAGTATTTT
size: many; V: TRBV7-2; D: TRBD1; J: TRBJ1-1; CDR3: CASSLGSGGNTEAFF; DNA: TGTGCCAGCAGCTTAGGGTCAGGGGGGAACACTGAAGCTTTCTTT
size: many; V: TRBV12-3/TRBV12-4; D: .; J: TRBJ2-7; CDR3: CASSLRRDYEQYF; DNA: TGTGCCAGCAGTTTAAGGAGGGATTACGAGCAGTACTTC
size: many; V: TRBV27; D: TRBD1; J: TRBJ2-7; CDR3: CASSPLGQSSYEQYF; DNA: TGTGCCAGCAGTCCACTGGGACAGAGCTCGTACGAGCAGTACTTC
size: .; V: TRBV2; D: .; J: TRBJ1-5; CDR3: CASRRWTGNQPQHF; DNA: TGTGCCAGCAGGCGTTGGACAGGCAATCAGCCCCAGCATTTT
size: few; V: TRBV9; D: .; J: TRBJ2-5; CDR3: CASSVVGGSGNLQETQYF; DNA: TGTGCCAGCAGCGTAGTTGGTGGGAGCGGAAACCTCCAAGAGACCCAGTACTTC
size: many; V: TRBV20-1; D: TRBD1; J: TRBJ2-7; CDR3: CSVFQGALSTYEQYF; DNA: TGCAGTGTTTTCCAGGGGGCTCTCTCAACGTACGAGCAGTACTTC
size: .; V: TRBV25-1; D: .; J: TRBJ2-3; CDR3: CASSEGEWVVTDTQYF; DNA: TGTGCCAGCAGTGAAGGGGAGTGGGTTGTCACAGATACGCAGTATTTT
size: many; V: TRBV7-9; D: .; J: TRBJ1-5; CDR3: CASSQSGQPQHF; DNA: TGTGCCAGCAGCCAGTCGGGTCAGCCCCAGCATTTT
size: .; V: TRBV28; D: .; J: TRBJ1-1; CDR3: CASSLGRAGRSEAFF; DNA: TGTGCCAGCAGTTTAGGGCGGGCGGGCAGGAGTGAAGCTTTCTTT
size: few; V: TRBV12-3/TRBV12-4; D: TRBD1; J: TRBJ2-2; CDR3: CASRPDRANTGELFF; DNA: TGTGCCAGCAGGCCGGACAGGGCCAACACCGGGGAGCTGTTTTTT
size: .; V: TRBV7-9; D: TRBD1; J: TRBJ2-7; CDR3: CASSPMGQNSYEQYF; DNA: TGTGCCAGCAGTCCGATGGGACAGAACTCCTACGAGCAGTACTTC
size: .; V: TRBV12-3/TRBV12-4; D: TRBD2; J: TRBJ2-1; CDR3: CASSPGIAGISYNEQFF; DNA: TGTGCCAGCAGTCCCGGGATAGCGGGTATTAGCTACAATGAGCAGTTCTTC
size: many; V: TRBV5-1; D: TRBD2; J: TRBJ2-1; CDR3: CASAIRGGLGNEQFF; DNA: TGCGCCAGTGCTATTCGGGGGGGCCTGGGCAATGAGCAGTTCTTC
size: many; V: TRBV27; D: .; J: TRBJ2-7; CDR3: CASSLRPATYEQYF; DNA: TGTGCCAGCAGTTTACGTCCAGCTACCTACGAGCAGTACTTC
size: .; V: TRBV7-9; D: TRBD2; J: TRBJ2-1; CDR3: CASSRSAGGPDEQFF; DNA: TGTGCCAGCAGCCGTAGCGCGGGAGGGCCCGATGAGCAGTTCTTC
size: few; V: TRBV6-5; D: .; J: TRBJ2-1; CDR3: CASSYRGTSEQFF; DNA: TGTGCCAGCAGTTACCGGGGGACTTCAGAGCAGTTCTTC
size: .; V: TRBV4-3; D: TRBD1; J: TRBJ2-7; CDR3: CASSQDTRTGGAYEQYF; DNA: TGCGCCAGCAGCCAAGATACTAGGACAGGGGGCGCGTACGAGCAGTACTTC
size: few; V: TRBV28; D: TRBD1; J: TRBJ1-2; CDR3: CASSLRQGEIYGYTF; DNA: TGTGCCAGCAGTTTAAGGCAGGGGGAGATCTATGGCTACACCTTC
size: .; V: TRBV7-2; D: .; J: TRBJ1-2; CDR3: CASSALPGSWDGYTF; DNA: TGTGCCAGCAGCGCCCTGCCCGGGTCCTGGGATGGCTACACCTTC
size: .; V: TRBV6-2/TRBV6-3; D: .; J: TRBJ2-7; CDR3: CASSYFGAPGPQNEQYF; DNA: TGTGCCAGCAGTTACTTTGGCGCACCGGGACCCCAGAACGAGCAGTACTTC
size: few; V: TRBV20-1; D: TRBD2; J: TRBJ2-3; CDR3: CSADSLLEAAGGTDTQYF; DNA: TGCAGTGCTGATTCGCTTCTGGAAGCGGCGGGAGGCACAGATACGCAGTATTTT
size: few; V: TRBV6-2/TRBV6-3; D: .; J: TRBJ1-1; CDR3: CASSYRGYTEAFF; DNA: TGTGCCAGCAGTTATAGGGGGTACACTGAAGCTTTCTTT
size: .; V: TRBV6-1; D: TRBD2; J: TRBJ2-3; CDR3: CASSELAGSTDTQYF; DNA: TGTGCCAGCAGTGAACTAGCGGGGAGCACAGATACGCAGTATTTT
size: many; V: TRBV12-3/TRBV12-4; D: TRBD1; J: TRBJ2-7; CDR3: CASSPRAGQGNHEQYF; DNA: TGTGCCAGCAGCCCTCGCGCGGGACAGGGGAATCACGAGCAGTACTTC
size: many; V: TRBV5-1; D: .; J: TRBJ2-1; CDR3: CASSFPGAYNEQFF; DNA: TGCGCCAGCAGCTTTCCAGGGGCCTACAATGAGCAGTTCTTC
size: many; V: TRBV6-5; D: TRBD1; J: TRBJ2-1; CDR3: CASSYFWTGNEQFF; DNA: TGTGCCAGCAGTTACTTTTGGACAGGGAATGAGCAGTTCTTC
size: .; V: TRBV11-2; D: .; J: TRBJ2-1; CDR3: CASSGGQNSYNEQFF; DNA: TGTGCCAGCAGCGGAGGACAGAACTCCTACAATGAGCAGTTCTTC
size: many; V: TRBV4-3; D: .; J: TRBJ2-1; CDR3: CASSQAGGYNEQFF; DNA: TGTGCCAGCAGCCAGGCCGGAGGTTACAATGAGCAGTTCTTC
size: many; V: TRBV12-3/TRBV12-4; D: TRBD2; J: TRBJ2-1; CDR3: CASSLGGRAGDEQFF; DNA: TGTGCCAGCAGTTTAGGCGGGAGGGCCGGTGATGAGCAGTTCTTC
size: few; V: TRBV27; D: .; J: TRBJ2-7; CDR3: CASSYGSFSGYEQYF; DNA: TGTGCCAGCAGTTACGGGAGCTTCTCGGGATACGAGCAGTACTTC
size: few; V: TRBV5-4; D: TRBD2; J: TRBJ2-3; CDR3: CASTSRLAGRTDTQYF; DNA: TGTGCCAGCACTTCCAGACTAGCGGGGAGGACAGATACGCAGTATTTT
size: .; V: TRBV29-1; D: .; J: TRBJ1-3; CDR3: CSVPGVGGNTIYF; DNA: TGCAGCGTGCCAGGGGTCGGTGGAAACACCATATATTTT
size: few; V: TRBV12-3/TRBV12-4; D: TRBD1; J: TRBJ2-7; CDR3: CASSLVGTGGGEQYF; DNA: TGTGCCAGCAGTTTAGTGGGGACAGGGGGCGGCGAGCAGTACTTC
size: few; V: TRBV29-1; D: TRBD1; J: TRBJ2-5; CDR3: CSVGTGGWETQYF; DNA: TGCAGCGTTGGGACAGGGGGCTGGGAGACCCAGTACTTC
size: .; V: TRBV7-9; D: TRBD2; J: TRBJ2-1; CDR3: CASSSEAGGSNEQFF; DNA: TGTGCCAGCAGCAGCGAGGCGGGGGGAAGCAATGAGCAGTTCTTC
size: many; V: TRBV20-1; D: .; J: TRBJ2-7; CDR3: CSARDIRSSYEQYF; DNA: TGCAGTGCTAGAGATATCCGTAGCTCCTACGAGCAGTACTTC
size: many; V: TRBV7-9; D: TRBD2; J: TRBJ2-1; CDR3: CASSLGASGRGYNEQFF; DNA: TGTGCCAGCAGCTTGGGGGCTAGCGGGAGGGGTTACAATGAGCAGTTCTTC
size: few; V: TRBV20-1; D: .; J: TRBJ2-7; CDR3: CSARDLRAATRFLYEQYF; DNA: TGCAGTGCTAGAGATCTAAGGGCAGCTACCAGATTCCTCTACGAGCAGTACTTC
size: .; V: TRBV2; D: .; J: TRBJ2-5; CDR3: CASSVVETQYF; DNA: TGTGCCAGCAGTGTTGTAGAGACCCAGTACTTC
size: many; V: TRBV7-9; D: .; J: TRBJ2-3; CDR3: CASSASRENTDTQYF; DNA: TGTGCCAGCAGCGCGTCCAGGGAAAACACAGATACGCAGTATTTT
size: .; V: TRBV7-6; D: TRBD1; J: TRBJ2-7; CDR3: CASSPGQDYEQYF; DNA: TGTGCCAGCAGCCCGGGACAGGACTACGAGCAGTACTTC
size: .; V: TRBV9; D: TRBD2; J: TRBJ2-1; CDR3: CASSGSGIDPYNEQFF; DNA: TGTGCCAGCAGCGGGAGCGGGATCGACCCCTACAATGAGCAGTTCTTC
size: many; V: TRBV7-6; D: TRBD1; J: TRBJ2-3; CDR3: CASSPQEGQGARDTQYF; DNA: TGTGCCAGCAGCCCCCAGGAGGGACAGGGGGCGCGTGATACGCAGTATTTT
size: .; V: TRBV12-3/TRBV12-4; D: TRBD2; J: TRBJ2-1; CDR3: CASSPVSSGNYNEQFF; DNA: TGTGCCAGCAGTCCCGTTTCCAGCGGGAACTACAATGAGCAGTTCTTC
size: .; V: TRBV9; D: TRBD2; J: TRBJ2-2; CDR3: CASSVQRGAANTGELFF; DNA: TGTGCCAGCAGCGTCCAGCGGGGCGCCGCGAACACCGGGGAGCTGTTTTTT
size: .; V: TRBV12-5; D: TRBD1; J: TRBJ2-1; CDR3: CASGPGSGRGRFYNEQFF; DNA: TGTGCTAGTGGTCCAGGGAGTGGCAGGGGGCGGTTTTACAATGAGCAGTTCTTC
size: few; V: TRBV7-9; D: .; J: TRBJ2-3; CDR3: CASSRRQPRADTDTQYF; DNA: TGTGCCAGCAGCCGACGACAGCCCCGGGCGGACACAGATACGCAGTATTTT
size: few; V: TRBV27; D: TRBD2; J: TRBJ2-7; CDR3: CASSLVPGGYEQYF; DNA: TGTGCCAGCAGTTTAGTCCCGGGGGGCTACGAGCAGTACTTC
size: .; V: TRBV11-2; D: .; J: TRBJ2-7; CDR3: CASSLWRAATRGSDGGYEQYF; DNA: TGTGCCAGCAGCTTATGGCGAGCCGCAACTAGGGGGTCTGATGGTGGCTACGAGCAGTACTTC
size: .; V: TRBV20-1; D: TRBD2; J: TRBJ2-1; CDR3: CSAMLADINEQFF; DNA: TGCAGTGCTATGCTAGCGGATATCAATGAGCAGTTCTTC
size: .; V: TRBV10-2; D: .; J: TRBJ2-1; CDR3: CASSGFSYNEQFF; DNA: TGCGCCAGCAGCGGTTTCTCCTACAATGAGCAGTTCTTC
size: .; V: TRBV9; D: .; J: TRBJ2-2; CDR3: CASSVGGRSSTGELFF; DNA: TGTGCCAGCAGCGTAGGGGGCAGGTCATCCACCGGGGAGCTGTTTTTT
size: many; V: TRBV7-9; D: .; J: TRBJ2-3; CDR3: CASSLPGPSTDTQYF; DNA: TGTGCCAGCAGCTTACCGGGACCCAGCACAGATACGCAGTATTTT